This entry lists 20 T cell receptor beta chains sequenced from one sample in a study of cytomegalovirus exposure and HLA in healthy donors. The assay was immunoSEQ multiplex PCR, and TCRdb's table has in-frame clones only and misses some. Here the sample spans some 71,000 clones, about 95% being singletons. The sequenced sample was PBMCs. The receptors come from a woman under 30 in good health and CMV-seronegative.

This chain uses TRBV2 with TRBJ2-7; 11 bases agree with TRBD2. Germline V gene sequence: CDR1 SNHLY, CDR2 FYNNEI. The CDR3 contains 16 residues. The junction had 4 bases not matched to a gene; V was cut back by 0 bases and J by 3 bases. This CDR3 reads CASSEALGTSGYEQYF. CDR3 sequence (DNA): TGTGCCAGCAGTGAAGCGCTGGGGACTAGCGGCTACGAGCAGTACTTC.

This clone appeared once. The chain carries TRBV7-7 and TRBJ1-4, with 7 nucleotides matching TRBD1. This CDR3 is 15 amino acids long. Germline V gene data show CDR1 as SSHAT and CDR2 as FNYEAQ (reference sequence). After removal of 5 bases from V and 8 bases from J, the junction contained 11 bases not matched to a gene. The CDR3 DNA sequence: TGTGCCAGCAGCCCAATGACAGGGAGAGGAGAAAAACTGTTTTTT. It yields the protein CASSPMTGRGEKLFF.

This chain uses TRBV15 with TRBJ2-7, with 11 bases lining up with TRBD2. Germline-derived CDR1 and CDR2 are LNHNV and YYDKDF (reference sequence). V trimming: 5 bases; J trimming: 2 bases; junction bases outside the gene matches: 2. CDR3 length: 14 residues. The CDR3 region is CATSVAGGPYEQYF. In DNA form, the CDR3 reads TGTGCCACCAGCGTAGCGGGGGGGCCCTACGAGCAGTACTTC.

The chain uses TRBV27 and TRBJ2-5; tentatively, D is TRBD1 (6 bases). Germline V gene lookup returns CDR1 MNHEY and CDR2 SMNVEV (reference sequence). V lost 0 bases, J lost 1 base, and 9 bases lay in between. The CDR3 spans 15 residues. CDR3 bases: TGTGCCAGCAGTTTATCGTGGACAGTCCAAGAGACCCAGTACTTC. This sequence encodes CASSLSWTVQETQYF.

The CDR3: CASSLTAGRRETQYF. DNA for the CDR3: TGTGCCAGCAGTCTAACAGCGGGACGGCGGGAGACCCAGTACTTC. V gene TRBV27 combines with J gene TRBJ2-5, with TRBD2 matching 7 bases. Germline assignment: CDR1 MNHEY and CDR2 SMNVEV (reference sequence). The CDR3 covers 15 residues. V trimming: 5 bases; J trimming: 5 bases; junction bases outside the gene matches: 11.

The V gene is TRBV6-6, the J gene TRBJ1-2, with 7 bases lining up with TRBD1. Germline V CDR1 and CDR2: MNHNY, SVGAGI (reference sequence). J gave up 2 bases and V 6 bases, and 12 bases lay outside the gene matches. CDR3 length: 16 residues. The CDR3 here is CASSLLDRWANYGYTF. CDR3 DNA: TGTGCCAGCAGCCTTTTGGACAGGTGGGCCAACTATGGCTACACCTTC.

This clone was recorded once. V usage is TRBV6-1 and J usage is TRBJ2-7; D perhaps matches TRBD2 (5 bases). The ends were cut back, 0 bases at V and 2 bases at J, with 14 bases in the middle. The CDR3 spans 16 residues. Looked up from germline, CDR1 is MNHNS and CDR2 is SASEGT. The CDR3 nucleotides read TGTGCCAGCAGTGAAGCGCTCGCGGGTGACGCCTACGAGCAGTACTTC. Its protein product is CASSEALAGDAYEQYF.

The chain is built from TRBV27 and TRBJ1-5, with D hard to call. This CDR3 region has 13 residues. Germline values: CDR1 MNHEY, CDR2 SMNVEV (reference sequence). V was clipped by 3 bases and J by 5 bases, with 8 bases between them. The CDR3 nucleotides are TGTGCCAGCAGTTTGAGGGTCGATCAGCCCCAGCATTTT. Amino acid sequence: CASSLRVDQPQHF.

The chain's CDR3 is CASSQEGGASYNEQFF. The CDR3 DNA is TGCGCCAGCAGCCAAGAAGGGGGGGCCTCCTACAATGAGCAGTTCTTC. The chain carries TRBV4-3 and TRBJ2-1, with a weak D call TRBD2 (7 bases). Trimming left V 0 bases short and J 0 bases short, with 9 bases between. The CDR3 loop spans 16 amino acids. Germline CDR1 and CDR2: LGHNA and YSLEER.

This CDR3 reads CASNVHQSGDQPQHF. The CDR3, as DNA: TGTGCCAGCAACGTTCATCAATCCGGGGATCAGCCCCAGCATTTT. J is TRBJ1-5 and V is TRBV28; D gene uncertain. This CDR3 has 15 amino acids. V was pared by 7 bases and J by 5 bases, with 18 bases between. Germline V lookup: CDR1 MDHEN, CDR2 SYDVKM.

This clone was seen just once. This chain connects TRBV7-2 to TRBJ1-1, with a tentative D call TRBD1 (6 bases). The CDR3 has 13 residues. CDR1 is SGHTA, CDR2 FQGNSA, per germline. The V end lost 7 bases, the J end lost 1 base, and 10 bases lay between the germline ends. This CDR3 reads CASTLGGNTEAFF. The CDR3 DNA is TGTGCCAGCACCCTAGGGGGGAACACTGAAGCTTTCTTT. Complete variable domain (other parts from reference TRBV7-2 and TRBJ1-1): GAGVSQSPSNKVTEKGKDVELRCDPISGHTALYWYRQSLGQGLEFLIYFQGNSAPDKSGLPSDRFSAERTGGSVSTLTIQRTQQEDSAVYLCASTLGGNTEAFFGQGTRLTVV.

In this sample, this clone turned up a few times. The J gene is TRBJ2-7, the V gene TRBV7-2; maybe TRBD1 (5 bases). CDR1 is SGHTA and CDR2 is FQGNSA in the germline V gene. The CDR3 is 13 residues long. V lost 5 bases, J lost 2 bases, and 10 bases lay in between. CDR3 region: CASSQRQTYEQYF. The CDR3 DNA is TGTGCCAGCAGCCAGAGACAGACCTACGAGCAGTACTTC.

This CDR3 is CASSQPLQRSTDTQYF. DNA of the CDR3: TGTGCCAGCAGCCAACCCCTCCAGCGGAGCACAGATACGCAGTATTTT. J is TRBJ2-3 and V is TRBV7-2; perhaps TRBD2 as D (5 bases). CDR1 and CDR2 (germline): SGHTA, FQGNSA. V lost 5 bases, J lost 0 bases, and 15 bases lay in between. This CDR3 has 16 amino acids.

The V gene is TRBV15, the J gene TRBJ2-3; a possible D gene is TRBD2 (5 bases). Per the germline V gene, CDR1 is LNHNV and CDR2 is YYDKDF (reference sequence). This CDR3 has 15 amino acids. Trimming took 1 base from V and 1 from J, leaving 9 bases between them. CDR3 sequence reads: CATSRGVGGTDTQYF. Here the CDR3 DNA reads TGTGCCACCAGCAGAGGGGTCGGGGGCACAGATACGCAGTATTTT.

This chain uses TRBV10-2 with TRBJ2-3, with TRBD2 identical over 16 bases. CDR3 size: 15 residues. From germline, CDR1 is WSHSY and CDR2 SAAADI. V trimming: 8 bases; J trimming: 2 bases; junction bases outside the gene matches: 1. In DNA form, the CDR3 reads TGCGCCAGCGGGACTAGCGGGAGGGCCACAGATACGCAGTATTTT. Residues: CASGTSGRATDTQYF.

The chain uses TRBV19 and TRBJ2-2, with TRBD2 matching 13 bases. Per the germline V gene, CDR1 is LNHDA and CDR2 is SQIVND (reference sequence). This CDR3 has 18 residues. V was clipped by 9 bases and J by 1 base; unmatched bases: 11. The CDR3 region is CASGTRGTSGKNTGELFF. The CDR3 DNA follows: TGTGCCAGCGGGACCAGGGGGACTAGCGGGAAGAACACCGGGGAGCTGTTTTTT.

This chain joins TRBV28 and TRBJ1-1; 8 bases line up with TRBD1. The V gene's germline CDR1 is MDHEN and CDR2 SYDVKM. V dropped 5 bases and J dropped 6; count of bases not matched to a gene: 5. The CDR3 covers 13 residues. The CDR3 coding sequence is TGTGCCAGCAGTCCCGGACAGGGTGCTGAAGCTTTCTTT. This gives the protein CASSPGQGAEAFF.

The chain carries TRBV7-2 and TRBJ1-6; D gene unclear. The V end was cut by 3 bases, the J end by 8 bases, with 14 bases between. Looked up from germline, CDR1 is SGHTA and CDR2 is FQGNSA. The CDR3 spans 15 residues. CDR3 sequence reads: CASSFNTGGDSPLHF. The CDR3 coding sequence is TGTGCCAGCAGCTTTAATACGGGAGGCGATTCACCCCTCCACTTT.

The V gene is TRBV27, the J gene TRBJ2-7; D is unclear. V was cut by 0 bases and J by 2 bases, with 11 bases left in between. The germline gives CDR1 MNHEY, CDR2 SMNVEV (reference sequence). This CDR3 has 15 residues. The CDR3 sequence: CASSLSMRPAYEQYF. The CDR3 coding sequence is TGTGCCAGCAGTTTATCTATGCGGCCCGCCTACGAGCAGTACTTC.

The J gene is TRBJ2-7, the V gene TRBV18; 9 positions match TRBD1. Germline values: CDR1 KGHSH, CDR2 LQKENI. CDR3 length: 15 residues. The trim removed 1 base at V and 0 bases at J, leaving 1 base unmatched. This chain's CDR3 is CASSPRTGVSYEQYF. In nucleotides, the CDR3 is TGTGCCAGCTCACCACGGACAGGGGTCTCCTACGAGCAGTACTTC.